One sample yielded the 14 T cell receptor beta chains listed below, sequenced in a study of blood T cell repertoires in COVID-19. The method was immunoSEQ multiplex PCR; TCRdb's version includes in-frame clones alone and lacks a portion of them. Altogether fewer than 250,000 clones are present, around 87% being singletons, with the ten largest covering more than 2.5%. Sequences were obtained from peripheral blood. The source of these receptors is a man aged 60 to 69 with acute or convalescent COVID-19.

The rearrangement joins TRBV12-5 to TRBJ2-2, with 7 bases that match TRBD1. The germline V gene has CDR1 LGHNT and CDR2 FRNRAP. V shed 1 base, J shed 4 bases, and the junction held 0 bases outside the gene matches. This CDR3 has 14 amino acids. The CDR3, as DNA: TGTGCTAGTGGTTTGGGACAGGGCACCGGGGAGCTGTTTTTT. The encoded protein is CASGLGQGTGELFF.

The CDR3 region is CASRGERGGTGELFF. DNA for the CDR3: TGTGCCAGTAGGGGGGAGCGGGGCGGCACCGGGGAGCTGTTTTTT. V usage is TRBV19 and J usage is TRBJ2-2, with 7 nucleotides matching TRBD2. V lost 6 bases and J lost 4; bases outside the gene matches: 8. CDR1 LNHDA and CDR2 SQIVND come from the germline V gene (reference sequence). CDR3 length: 15 amino acids.

The chain has TRBV2 and TRBJ1-6; 10 nucleotides agree with TRBD1. V gave up 6 bases and J gave up 7 bases; unmatched junction bases: 9. In germline, CDR1 is SNHLY, CDR2 FYNNEI. This CDR3 contains 16 residues. CDR3 coding DNA: TGTGCCAGCAGCCCGCTGGGACAGGGGAGCAATTCACCCCTCCACTTT. This translates into CASSPLGQGSNSPLHF.

The gene calls are TRBV5-6 and TRBJ1-3; TRBD1 matches 7 bases. Germline V gene sequence: CDR1 SGHDT, CDR2 YYEEEE. The CDR3 is 16 amino acids. V gave up 0 bases and J gave up 4 bases; unmatched junction bases: 7. The DNA for the CDR3 is TGTGCCAGCAGCTTGGCCACACAGGGGTCGGGAAACACCATATATTTT. Protein sequence: CASSLATQGSGNTIYF.

The chain couples TRBV12-3 or TRBV12-4 to TRBJ1-1; maybe TRBD1 (5 bases). There are 13 residues in the CDR3. Trimming took 6 bases from V and 5 from J, leaving 13 bases between them. Here the CDR3 reads CASRMGEGTEAFF. In nucleotides, the CDR3 is TGTGCCAGCAGAATGGGGGAGGGGACTGAAGCTTTCTTT.

This clone was found a few times. This chain uses TRBV28 with TRBJ2-5; D is possibly TRBD1 (6 bases). V was shortened by 4 bases and J by 0 bases, with 9 bases between the two germline ends. The CDR3 spans 14 residues. Germline assignment: CDR1 MDHEN and CDR2 SYDVKM. This chain's CDR3 is CASSSQGHQETQYF. The CDR3 DNA is TGTGCCAGCAGTTCACAGGGACACCAAGAGACCCAGTACTTC.

DNA for the CDR3: TGCGCCAGCAGCCAACGACATGGTTATAGAGAAAAACTGTTTTTT. Translated, it gives CASSQRHGYREKLFF. The chain links TRBV4-3 to TRBJ1-4; no firm D call. CDR3 length: 15 amino acids. V was clipped by 2 bases and J by 8 bases, with 15 bases between them. The V gene's germline CDR1 is LGHNA and CDR2 YSLEER.

The rearrangement joins TRBV9 to TRBJ2-1; 8 bases are shared with TRBD2. Germline V gene sequence: CDR1 SGDLS, CDR2 YYNGEE. The CDR3 is 16 amino acids. The V segment lost 0 bases and the J segment 0 bases; nucleotides outside the gene matches: 2. The DNA for the CDR3 is TGTGCCAGCAGCGTAGCGGGGGGGAGCTCCTACAATGAGCAGTTCTTC. Protein: CASSVAGGSSYNEQFF.

The rearrangement uses TRBV9 and TRBJ2-7, with 7 bases fitting TRBD1. The CDR3 contains 16 residues. Germline CDR1 is SGDLS and CDR2 is YYNGEE. The J segment lost 9 bases and the V segment lost 0 bases, leaving 15 bases of the junction unmatched. CDR3 protein: CASSVEAADRLNVQYF. CDR3 nucleotide sequence: TGTGCCAGCAGCGTAGAAGCGGCGGACAGGCTAAATGTGCAGTACTTC. Combining the CDR3 with reference TRBV9 and TRBJ2-7 gives the whole variable domain DSGVTQTPKHLITATGQRVTLRCSPRSGDLSVYWYQQSLDQGLQFLIQYYNGEERAKGNILERFSAQQFPDLHSELNLSSLELGDSALYFCASSVEAADRLNVQYFGPGTRLTVT.

The V and J genes are TRBV6-5 and TRBJ1-1; D uncertain. With 4 bases removed from V and 5 bases from J, the gap between germline ends came to 11 bases. In germline, CDR1 is MNHEY, CDR2 SVGAGI. CDR3 length: 13 amino acids. CDR3 in amino acids: CASSWGARTEAFF. The CDR3 region has the DNA TGTGCCAGCAGTTGGGGAGCTAGGACTGAAGCTTTCTTT.

The chain joins TRBV5-5 to TRBJ1-4, with 9 bases that match TRBD1. The CDR3 loop spans 15 amino acids. Germline-derived CDR1 and CDR2 are SGHKS and YYEKEE (reference sequence). V shed 0 bases and J 7 bases; nucleotides not matched to a gene: 4. In DNA form, the CDR3 reads TGTGCCAGCAGCTTGGTTTACAGGGGGCGTGAAAAACTGTTTTTT. This gives the protein CASSLVYRGREKLFF. Based on the CDR3 plus reference TRBV5-5 and TRBJ1-4, the full variable domain is DAGVTQSPTHLIKTRGQQVTLRCSPISGHKSVSWYQQVLGQGPQFIFQYYEKEERGRGNFPDRFSARQFPNYSSELNVNALLLGDSALYLCASSLVYRGREKLFFGSGTQLSVL.

This clone has just one count. Other DNA sequences of this sample code for an identical CDR3. The rearrangement uses TRBV4-3 and TRBJ1-6; a possible D gene is TRBD1 (6 bases). The CDR3 spans 14 residues. Trimming cost V 1 base and J 6 bases, with 7 bases left between them. Germline CDR1 and CDR2: LGHNA and YSLEER. CDR3 residues: CASSQVRGNSPLHF. Written as DNA, the CDR3 is TGCGCCAGCAGCCAAGTCAGGGGTAATTCACCCCTCCACTTT.

J is TRBJ1-4 and V is TRBV28; D is possibly TRBD1 (5 bases). Germline V CDR1 and CDR2: MDHEN, SYDVKM. Between the trimmed V and J ends, which lost 5 bases and 2 bases, there was a span of 12 bases. This CDR3 has 15 amino acids. CDR3 amino acids: CASSRFGGTNEKLFF. CDR3 coding DNA: TGTGCCAGCAGTCGGTTCGGGGGGACTAATGAAAAACTGTTTTTT.

This clone was counted a single time. The DNA for the CDR3 is TGTGCCAGCAGCTTAGGGGGGGGTGGCTACACCTTC. Translation: CASSLGGGGYTF. V usage is TRBV7-2 and J usage is TRBJ1-2; TRBD1 is a possible D gene (5 bases). V was shortened by 1 base and J by 7 bases, with 7 bases between the two germline ends. This CDR3 is 12 amino acids long. Germline CDR1 is SGHTA and CDR2 is FQGNSA.